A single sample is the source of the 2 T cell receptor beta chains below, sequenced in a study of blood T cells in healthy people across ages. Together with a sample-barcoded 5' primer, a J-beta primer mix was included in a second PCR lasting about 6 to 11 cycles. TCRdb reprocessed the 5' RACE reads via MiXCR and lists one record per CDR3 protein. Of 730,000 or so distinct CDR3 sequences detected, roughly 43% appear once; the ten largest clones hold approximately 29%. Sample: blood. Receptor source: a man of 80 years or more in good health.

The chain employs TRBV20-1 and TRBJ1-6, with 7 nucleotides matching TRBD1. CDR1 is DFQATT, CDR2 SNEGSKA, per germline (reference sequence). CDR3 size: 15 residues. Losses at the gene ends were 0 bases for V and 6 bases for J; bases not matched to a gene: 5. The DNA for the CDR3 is TGCAGTGCTAGAGAACAGGGGAATGGTAATTCACCCCTCCACTTT. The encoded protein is CSAREQGNGNSPLHF.

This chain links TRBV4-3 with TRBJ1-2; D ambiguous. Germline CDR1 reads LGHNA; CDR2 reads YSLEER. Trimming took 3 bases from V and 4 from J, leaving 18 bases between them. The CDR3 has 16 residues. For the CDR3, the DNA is TGCGCCAGCAGCCATATGGGGAACCAACCTTCCTATGGCTACACCTTC. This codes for CASSHMGNQPSYGYTF.